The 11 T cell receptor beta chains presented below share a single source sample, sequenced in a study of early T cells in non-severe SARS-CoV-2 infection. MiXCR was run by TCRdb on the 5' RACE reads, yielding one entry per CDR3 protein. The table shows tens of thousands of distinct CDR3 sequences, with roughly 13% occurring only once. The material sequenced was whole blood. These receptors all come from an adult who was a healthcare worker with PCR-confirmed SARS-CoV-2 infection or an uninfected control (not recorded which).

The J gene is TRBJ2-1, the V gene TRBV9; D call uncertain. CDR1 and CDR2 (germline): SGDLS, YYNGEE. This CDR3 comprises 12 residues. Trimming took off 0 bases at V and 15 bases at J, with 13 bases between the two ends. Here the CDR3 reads CASSVAFKELFF. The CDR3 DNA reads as TGTGCCAGCAGCGTAGCTTTCAAGGAGTTGTTCTTC.

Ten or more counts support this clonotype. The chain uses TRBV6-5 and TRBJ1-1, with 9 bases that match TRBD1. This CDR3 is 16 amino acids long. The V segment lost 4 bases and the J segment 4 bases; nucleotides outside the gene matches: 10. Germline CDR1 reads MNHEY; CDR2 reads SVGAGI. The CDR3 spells CASSSPGQGLGTEAFF. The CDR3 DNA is TGTGCCAGCAGTTCCCCGGGACAGGGTCTGGGCACTGAAGCTTTCTTT.

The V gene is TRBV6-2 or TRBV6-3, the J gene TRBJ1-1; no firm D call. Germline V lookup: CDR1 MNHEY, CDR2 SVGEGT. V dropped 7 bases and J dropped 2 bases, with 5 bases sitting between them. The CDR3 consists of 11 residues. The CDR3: CASTDNTEAFF. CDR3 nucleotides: TGTGCCAGCACAGATAACACTGAAGCTTTCTTT.

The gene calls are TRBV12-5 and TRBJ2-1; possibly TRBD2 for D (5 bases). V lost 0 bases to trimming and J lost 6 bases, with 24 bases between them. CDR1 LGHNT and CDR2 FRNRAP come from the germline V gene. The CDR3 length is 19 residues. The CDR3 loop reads CASGLVLFGGRTWVNEQFF. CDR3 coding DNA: TGTGCTAGTGGTTTGGTACTTTTTGGAGGCCGCACTTGGGTCAATGAGCAGTTCTTC.

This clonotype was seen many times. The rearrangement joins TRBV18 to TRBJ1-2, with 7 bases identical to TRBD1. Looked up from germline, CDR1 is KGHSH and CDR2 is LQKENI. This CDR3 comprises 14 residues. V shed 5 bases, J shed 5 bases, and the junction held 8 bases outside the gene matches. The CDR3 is CASSAGQVSYGYTF. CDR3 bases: TGTGCCAGCTCAGCCGGACAGGTTTCTTATGGCTACACCTTC.

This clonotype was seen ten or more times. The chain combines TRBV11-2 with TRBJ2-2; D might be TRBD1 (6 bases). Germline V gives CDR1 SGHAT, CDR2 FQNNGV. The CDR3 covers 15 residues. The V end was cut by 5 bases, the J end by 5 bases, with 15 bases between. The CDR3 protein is CASSNGTLRTGELFF. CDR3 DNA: TGTGCCAGCAGCAATGGGACATTGAGAACCGGGGAGCTGTTTTTT.

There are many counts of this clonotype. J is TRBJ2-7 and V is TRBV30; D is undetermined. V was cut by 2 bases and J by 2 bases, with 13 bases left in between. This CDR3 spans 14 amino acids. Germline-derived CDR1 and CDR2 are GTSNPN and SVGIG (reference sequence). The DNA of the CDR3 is TGTGCCTGGAGTTTGGGGTTAGTAGCCTACGAGCAGTACTTC. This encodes CAWSLGLVAYEQYF.

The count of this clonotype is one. The CDR3 nucleotides read TGTGCCAGCAGCTTAGGAGGCGGTGTGAATGAGCAGTTCTTC. As protein: CASSLGGGVNEQFF. The chain has TRBV7-2 and TRBJ2-1, with D unclear. The CDR3 totals 14 residues. Germline assignment: CDR1 SGHTA and CDR2 FQGNSA. Trimming removed 1 base at V and 7 bases at J, with 11 bases between. The full variable domain, its missing parts supplied by reference TRBV7-2 and TRBJ2-1, is GAGVSQSPSNKVTEKGKDVELRCDPISGHTALYWYRQSLGQGLEFLIYFQGNSAPDKSGLPSDRFSAERTGGSVSTLTIQRTQQEDSAVYLCASSLGGGVNEQFFGPGTRLTVL.

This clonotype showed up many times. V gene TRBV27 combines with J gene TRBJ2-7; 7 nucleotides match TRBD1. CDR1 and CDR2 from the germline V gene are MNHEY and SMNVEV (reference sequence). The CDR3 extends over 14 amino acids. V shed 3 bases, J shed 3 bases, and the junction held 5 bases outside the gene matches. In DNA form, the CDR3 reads TGTGCCAGCAGTTTCGGACAGGATGTCTACGAGCAGTACTTC. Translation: CASSFGQDVYEQYF.

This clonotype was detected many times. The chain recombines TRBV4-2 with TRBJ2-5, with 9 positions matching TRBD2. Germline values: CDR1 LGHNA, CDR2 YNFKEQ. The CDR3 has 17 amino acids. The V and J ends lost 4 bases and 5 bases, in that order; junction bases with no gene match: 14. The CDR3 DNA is TGTGCCAGCAGCCCGATGAGCGGCGGGGGGGCCAGTGAGACCCAGTACTTC. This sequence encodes CASSPMSGGGASETQYF.

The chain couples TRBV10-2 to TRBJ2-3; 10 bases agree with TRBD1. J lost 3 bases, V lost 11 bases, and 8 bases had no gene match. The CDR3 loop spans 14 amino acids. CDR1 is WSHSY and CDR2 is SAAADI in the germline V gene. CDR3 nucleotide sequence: TGCGCCGCCAGAGGGGGACAGGGGACAGATACGCAGTATTTT. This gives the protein CAARGGQGTDTQYF.